This entry concerns a single TCR beta chain. Using its own MiXCR run on the 5' RACE reads, TCRdb lists one record per CDR3 protein. The sample lists under 100,000 distinct CDR3 sequences, approximately 8.9% occurring once. The length of the CDR3 is 14 residues. CDR1 MNHNY and CDR2 SVGAGI come from the germline V gene (reference sequence). V lost 2 bases, J lost 5 bases, and 11 bases lay in between. This entry comes from a study of spatial heterogeneity in lung cancer. Study-wide context: The mean occurrence of each unique TCR and UMI combination in raw reads exceeded ten.

Indicated time point: sample taken at primary tumor resection. Without sorting, whole RNA was sequenced from tumor, nontumor lung or frozen PBMC. This TCR derives from a male donor with early-stage non-small cell lung cancer. This chain joins TRBV6-6 and TRBJ2-3, with D uncertain. This specimen was PBMCs, taken at surgery. CDR3 in amino acids: CASSYGDIQDTQYF. Here the CDR3 DNA reads TGTGCCAGCAGTTACGGAGACATTCAAGATACGCAGTATTTT.